This T cell receptor (beta chain) was captured by sequencing in a study of T cells after posttransplantation cyclophosphamide. Study-level points and caveats: TRB overlap between skin or GI tissue T cells and blood was limited. Later blood repertoires were often dominated by clones from the donor CD8+ memory compartment. Recipient CMV seropositivity and CMV reactivation strongly tracked TRB clonality.

The germline V gene encodes CDR1 KGHSH and CDR2 LQKENI. Trimming pared 3 bases from V and 0 bases from J, leaving 9 bases between. CDR3 length equals 15 residues. A marrow graft followed busulfan-fludarabine conditioning, with cyclophosphamide on days +3 and +4. As concerns this clone: Its antigen remains unknown.

Measured with immunoSEQ multiplex PCR; TCRdb has only the in-frame clones, and not every one. The sample has about 43,000 clones, 90% seen once. V gene TRBV18 combines with J gene TRBJ1-3; possible D gene TRBD1, 6 bases. The receptor comes from a male patient aged 55-69 years who received an allogeneic stem cell transplant from a related donor and was CMV-positive. The graft donor may have given rise to some T cells. The specimen comprised PBMCs, sampled 60 to 65 days after allogeneic stem cell transplant with posttransplant cyclophosphamide. The CDR3 DNA follows: TGTGCCAGCTCACCTCGGACAGTCTCTGGAAACACCATATATTTT. Its translation: CASSPRTVSGNTIYF.